The sequence of this T cell receptor beta chain was determined in a study of T cell responses to AZD1222 COVID-19 vaccine. Study-level information: Combined were second doses at about 4 or about 12 weeks.

Data came from immunoSEQ multiplex PCR; TCRdb stores just in-frame clones and leaves some out. The table records about 85,000 clones, approximately 87% of them present only once. Note on this clone: Its antigen is undetermined.

Points from the study as a whole: Following two doses of AZD1222, Spike-specific TCR breadth and depth rose. With dominance at 160-218 and 743-854, vaccine-associated CD4 TCRs spanned spike. Clonal diversity was possibly underestimated, and white British individuals and females predominated among donors.

The CDR3 sequence is 15 residues long. Germline CDR1 is GTSNPN and CDR2 is SVGIG (reference sequence). V shed 2 bases and J shed 7 bases, with 17 bases lying between them. The rearrangement uses TRBV30 and TRBJ1-4; possibly TRBD1 for D (6 bases). The sequence was collected from an adult in good health. This material consisted of peripheral blood, taken on day 0 of AZD1222 vaccination. CDR3 coding DNA: TGTGCCTGGAGTAAGGCTGGGCAGGGGCGTGAAAAACTGTTTTTT. This translates into CAWSKAGQGREKLFF.